Listed below are T cell receptor beta chains from one sample, sequenced in a study of cytomegalovirus exposure and HLA in healthy donors. Here immunoSEQ multiplex PCR was the method, and the copy in TCRdb shows in-frame clones only, minus some. This sample has 90,000 to 120,000 clones; over 9.5% occur once, and the top ten carry 5.8%. Specimen: PBMCs. The origin of the receptors is a man aged 40-50 years in good health and CMV-seropositive. Both conserved end residues are part of each CDR3. D genes are given only for firm matches. Rows may omit the clone size; those that give it use once, few, many or a size class.

clone_size	d_call	v_call	cdr3_length	j_call	cdr3_aa	cdr3_nt
NA	NA	TRBV27	14	TRBJ2-1	CASSFAEHPFEQFF	TGTGCCAGCAGTTTTGCAGAACACCCCTTTGAGCAGTTCTTC
NA	TRBD1	TRBV6-1	14	TRBJ1-5	CASSSDRGGQPQHF	TGTGCCAGCAGTTCTGACAGGGGCGGCCAGCCCCAGCATTTT
NA	TRBD1	TRBV7-9	14	TRBJ2-1	CASSSPDRADEQFF	TGTGCCAGCAGCTCTCCCGACAGGGCGGATGAGCAGTTCTTC
few	NA	TRBV18	14	TRBJ1-1	CASSPGTMNTEAFF	TGTGCCAGCTCGCCCGGGACAATGAACACTGAAGCTTTCTTT
NA	NA	TRBV5-1	15	TRBJ1-1	CASSLAEGGHTEAFF	TGCGCCAGCAGCTTGGCCGAAGGGGGACACACTGAAGCTTTCTTT
few	NA	TRBV11-2	14	TRBJ2-5	CASSLVGTQETQYF	TGTGCCAGCAGCTTAGTAGGGACACAAGAGACCCAGTACTTC
few	NA	TRBV30	16	TRBJ2-3	CAWNRFSGASTDTQYF	TGTGCCTGGAACCGATTTAGTGGGGCTAGCACAGATACGCAGTATTTT
medium-sized	TRBD2	TRBV4-1	15	TRBJ2-3	CASSQRLAGTDTQYF	TGCGCCAGCAGCCAGCGACTAGCGGGCACAGATACGCAGTATTTT
NA	TRBD1	TRBV5-1	15	TRBJ2-1	CASRPGQGTYNEQFF	TGCGCCAGCAGGCCGGGACAGGGGACCTACAATGAGCAGTTCTTC
NA	NA	TRBV10-2	11	TRBJ1-1	CASREQGKAFF	TGCGCCAGCAGAGAACAGGGTAAAGCTTTCTTT
few	TRBD1	TRBV6-1	14	TRBJ1-1	CASSGTGANTEAFF	TGTGCCAGCAGTGGGACAGGGGCCAACACTGAAGCTTTCTTT
few	NA	TRBV14	17	TRBJ1-1	CASSHLRESGGLTEAFF	TGTGCCAGCAGCCACCTCCGGGAGTCGGGAGGTCTCACTGAAGCTTTCTTT
few	NA	TRBV7-9	13	TRBJ1-4	CASSFQANEKLFF	TGTGCCAGCAGCTTTCAGGCTAATGAAAAACTGTTTTTT
few	TRBD2	TRBV30	12	TRBJ2-1	CAWSGAGVEQFF	TGTGCCTGGAGTGGGGCGGGAGTTGAGCAGTTCTTC
few	TRBD2	TRBV10-1	15	TRBJ2-3	CASRRSGRPEDTQYF	TGCGCCAGCCGCCGTAGCGGGAGGCCGGAAGATACGCAGTATTTT
few	TRBD2	TRBV9	15	TRBJ2-1	CASSVDNPGGDEQFF	TGTGCCAGCAGCGTAGACAATCCGGGGGGGGATGAGCAGTTCTTC
few	NA	TRBV5-6	12	TRBJ2-7	CASSPVDDEQYF	TGTGCCAGCAGCCCGGTTGATGACGAGCAGTACTTC
NA	TRBD2	TRBV5-1	14	TRBJ2-1	CASNEVAGVPGQFF	TGCGCCAGCAATGAGGTAGCGGGAGTTCCTGGGCAGTTCTTC
NA	NA	TRBV28	14	TRBJ2-7	CASSPPGGGEEQYF	TGTGCCAGCAGCCCCCCGGGAGGGGGCGAAGAGCAGTACTTC
NA	TRBD1	TRBV4-1	16	TRBJ2-5	CASSQIGQAVQETQYF	TGCGCCAGCAGCCAGATCGGACAGGCGGTCCAAGAGACCCAGTACTTC
NA	TRBD1	TRBV7-8	16	TRBJ1-1	CASSPELAGGNTEAFF	TGTGCCAGCAGCCCAGAGCTAGCAGGGGGGAACACTGAAGCTTTCTTT
few	TRBD1	TRBV28	18	TRBJ1-4	CASSKTGKFSERTEKLFF	TGTGCCAGCAGCAAGACAGGGAAATTTTCGGAGCGTACGGAAAAACTGTTTTTT
few	TRBD2	TRBV7-2	16	TRBJ2-3	CASSLRASGTTDTQYF	TGTGCCAGCAGCTTACGTGCTAGCGGGACTACAGATACGCAGTATTTT
NA	TRBD2	TRBV29-1	18	TRBJ2-4	CSVEEGRGLAVAKNIQYF	TGCAGCGTTGAAGAGGGCAGGGGACTAGCAGTAGCCAAAAACATTCAGTACTTC
few	TRBD1	TRBV19	14	TRBJ1-2	CASSILPGGYGYTF	TGTGCCAGTAGTATATTGCCAGGGGGGTATGGCTACACCTTC
few	TRBD2	TRBV14	15	TRBJ2-3	CASSQSLAGAATQYF	TGTGCCAGCAGCCAAAGCCTAGCGGGGGCAGCTACGCAGTATTTT
few	NA	TRBV10-1	14	TRBJ2-1	CASSESAQYNEQFF	TGCGCCAGCAGTGAGTCGGCTCAATACAATGAGCAGTTCTTC
NA	TRBD2	TRBV27	13	TRBJ2-7	CASSLQAGDEQYF	TGTGCCAGCAGTTTACAGGCGGGAGATGAGCAGTACTTC
few	TRBD1	TRBV5-1	15	TRBJ2-7	CASSYGTGGSYEQYF	TGCGCCAGCAGCTACGGGACAGGGGGCTCCTACGAGCAGTACTTC
NA	TRBD2	TRBV7-9	15	TRBJ2-4	CASGVGAGDRGIQYF	TGTGCCAGCGGGGTGGGAGCGGGAGATCGCGGCATTCAGTACTTC
few	NA	TRBV5-6	14	TRBJ2-5	CASSPMAVSETQYF	TGTGCCAGCAGCCCTATGGCGGTCTCGGAGACCCAGTACTTC
NA	TRBD2	TRBV7-9	17	TRBJ2-3	CASSLGLGAGETDTQYF	TGTGCCAGCAGCTTAGGCTTAGGGGCGGGAGAAACAGATACGCAGTATTTT
NA	NA	TRBV6-5	14	TRBJ1-5	CASSEQGEGQPQHF	TGTGCCAGCAGTGAACAGGGTGAGGGTCAGCCCCAGCATTTT
NA	TRBD2	TRBV13	16	TRBJ2-7	CASSANQRDAPYEQYF	TGTGCCAGCAGCGCCAATCAGCGGGACGCACCCTACGAGCAGTACTTC
few	TRBD2	TRBV19	17	TRBJ2-5	CASSIRLAGGTRETQYF	TGTGCCAGTAGTATTCGACTAGCGGGAGGAACTAGGGAGACCCAGTACTTC
NA	NA	TRBV6-5	14	TRBJ1-2	CASSWNSVAYGYTF	TGTGCCAGCAGTTGGAACTCCGTAGCCTATGGCTACACCTTC
few	NA	TRBV7-9	14	TRBJ1-1	CASSLLAVNTEAFF	TGTGCCAGCAGCTTACTCGCGGTGAACACTGAAGCTTTCTTT
few	TRBD2	TRBV28	15	TRBJ2-3	CASSPERGGTDTQYF	TGTGCCAGTTCACCTGAGCGGGGAGGCACAGATACGCAGTATTTT
NA	TRBD1	TRBV7-9	16	TRBJ1-1	CASSSSTDRWDTEAFF	TGTGCCAGCAGCTCGTCTACGGACAGGTGGGACACTGAAGCTTTCTTT
NA	TRBD2	TRBV6-6	16	TRBJ2-4	CASKVAGVSGGNIQYF	TGTGCCAGCAAAGTAGCGGGAGTGTCTGGGGGGAACATTCAGTACTTC
NA	TRBD1	TRBV5-6	13	TRBJ2-1	CASSSGTENEQFF	TGTGCCAGCAGTTCCGGGACAGAGAATGAGCAGTTCTTC
few	TRBD2	TRBV27	12	TRBJ2-1	CASSTAGGEQFF	TGTGCCAGCAGTACAGCGGGAGGGGAGCAGTTCTTC
NA	NA	TRBV7-9	15	TRBJ1-5	CASSSGGNSNQPQHF	TGTGCCAGCAGCTCCGGAGGGAATAGCAATCAGCCCCAGCATTTT
NA	NA	TRBV5-6	18	TRBJ1-2	CASSFVAHRDFTNYGYTF	TGTGCCAGCAGCTTCGTTGCACACCGAGACTTTACTAACTATGGCTACACCTTC
NA	TRBD2	TRBV6-8	15	TRBJ2-3	CASSCGGPWADTQYF	TGTGCCAGCAGTTGCGGGGGACCTTGGGCAGATACGCAGTATTTT
NA	TRBD2	TRBV4-2	16	TRBJ2-1	CASSQRGTSGSSEQFF	TGTGCCAGCAGCCAACGGGGGACTAGCGGGAGTAGTGAGCAGTTCTTC
NA	NA	TRBV11-2	17	TRBJ2-6	CASSFFRAGLGANVLTF	TGTGCCAGCAGCTTCTTCAGGGCAGGTCTCGGGGCCAACGTCCTGACTTTC
NA	TRBD1	TRBV5-1	16	TRBJ2-7	CASSPFTGGSKNEQYF	TGCGCCAGCAGCCCTTTTACAGGGGGCAGTAAGAACGAGCAGTACTTC
few	TRBD2	TRBV28	17	TRBJ2-3	CASSLSGLAGVYDTQYF	TGTGCCAGCAGTTTATCGGGACTAGCGGGAGTATACGATACGCAGTATTTT
few	NA	TRBV6-5	13	TRBJ2-3	CASTDSSTDTQYF	TGTGCCAGCACCGACAGTAGCACAGATACGCAGTATTTT
NA	NA	TRBV6-4	13	TRBJ2-2	CDRSAGNTGELFF	TGTGACAGAAGTGCCGGGAACACCGGGGAGCTGTTTTTT
NA	TRBD1	TRBV6-6	12	TRBJ2-2	CAGTGDTGELFF	TGTGCCGGGACAGGGGACACCGGGGAGCTGTTTTTT
NA	TRBD1	TRBV5-1	13	TRBJ2-7	CASSLTGAGEQYF	TGCGCCAGCAGCTTGACAGGGGCAGGCGAGCAGTACTTC
NA	TRBD2	TRBV28	16	TRBJ2-2	CASSFLAVLNTGELFF	TGTGCCAGCAGTTTCCTAGCGGTCCTGAACACCGGGGAGCTGTTTTTT
few	NA	TRBV28	13	TRBJ2-1	CASSDGVDNEQFF	TGTGCCAGCAGTGACGGGGTAGACAATGAGCAGTTCTTC